This TCR beta chain was recovered during a study of T cells in Graves' hyperthyroidism and ophthalmopathy. The CDR3 totals 15 residues. Germline CDR1 is DFQATT and CDR2 is SNEGSKA (reference sequence). V gave up 0 bases and J gave up 5 bases; unmatched junction bases: 6. Amplified TCR beta CDR3 regions came from RNA transcripts. The HTBI primer set served for first-round RT-PCR of the TCR CDR3. TCRdb analysed the multiplex PCR reads with MiXCR anew, one entry per CDR3 protein. The sample shows 660,000 or so distinct CDR3 sequences, 45% of them seen only once. The chain has TRBV20-1 and TRBJ2-5; TRBD1 aligns across 10 bases. What was sequenced was peripheral blood or thyroid tissue (not recorded which). The clonotype originates from an adult man with Graves' disease, either hyperthyroidism or ophthalmopathy (not recorded which). The chain's CDR3 is CSARDPGQGPETQYF. The CDR3 DNA reads as TGCAGTGCTAGAGATCCGGGACAGGGGCCGGAGACCCAGTACTTC.